This TCR beta chain is drawn from a study of shared clonotypes between healthy human individuals. Profiling relied on immunoSEQ multiplex PCR, and the TCRdb table lists in-frame clones only, not all of them. Counted here are around 1 million clones, 76% occurring once; the ten biggest clones make up approximately 1.5%. Concerning this clone itself: Its matching antigen is unknown. Other DNA sequences in this specimen translate into the identical CDR3.

Whole-study results and caveats: What naive subsets generally showed was a larger estimated richness than memory subsets showed. Represented diversity, genetic and exposure-history alike, was limited by few donors. Incompleteness in sorted-subset sequencing, despite large depth, was shown by rarefaction. Naive CD4 clonotypes were shared across a few donors at roughly 4.6%.

The length of the CDR3 is 13 residues. The germline V gene encodes CDR1 SQVTM and CDR2 ANQGSEA. After removal of 7 bases from V and 3 bases from J, the junction contained 8 bases not matched to a gene. The TCR was taken from a man younger than 35 in good health. The V and J genes are TRBV29-1 and TRBJ1-1, with TRBD1 matching 7 bases. Sequences were obtained from memory CD4+ T cells sorted from blood. The subset is: CD45RA-negative fraction. The CDR3 loop is CSESTGVDTEAFF. CDR3 sequence (DNA): TGCAGCGAATCAACAGGGGTCGACACTGAAGCTTTCTTT.